This T cell receptor beta chain originates from a study of T cell changes during pregnancy in multiple sclerosis. The germline V gene has CDR1 SGDLS and CDR2 YYNGEE. V was clipped by 3 bases and J by 4 bases; unmatched bases: 9. The CDR3 contains 16 residues. Clones were sequenced by immunoSEQ multiplex PCR, and TCRdb holds only the in-frame ones, with some missing. The repertoire holds 20,000 to 25,000 clones, with around 93% as singletons. The specimen was CD4+ T cells from peripheral blood mononuclear cells, collected in the third trimester of pregnancy. The chain carries TRBV9 and TRBJ1-3; 8 bases fit TRBD1. The source is a female donor with multiple sclerosis, enrolled in a pregnancy study. CDR3 loop: CASSETGALKGNTIYF. For the CDR3, the DNA is TGTGCCAGCAGCGAGACAGGGGCGCTTAAGGGAAACACCATATATTTT. The full variable domain, completed using reference TRBV9 and TRBJ1-3, is DSGVTQTPKHLITATGQRVTLRCSPRSGDLSVYWYQQSLDQGLQFLIQYYNGEERAKGNILERFSAQQFPDLHSELNLSSLELGDSALYFCASSETGALKGNTIYFGEGSWLTVV.